The entry that follows covers one T cell receptor (beta chain) sequence. This entry is derived from a study of blood T cell repertoires in COVID-19. For the study at large: Specimens from acute and convalescent COVID-19 originated in the United States, Italy and Spain.

Generated by immunoSEQ multiplex PCR, the TCRdb table keeps only in-frame clones and is missing some. The sample carries about 110,000 clones, less than 85% recorded once. The CDR3 has 13 amino acids. The ends lost 5 bases at V and 5 bases at J; junction bases unmatched: 0. Material for sequencing was peripheral blood. This chain joins TRBV12-3 or TRBV12-4 and TRBJ1-6, with TRBD1 identical over 7 bases. This receptor was obtained from a woman aged 55-69 years with acute or convalescent COVID-19. The chain's CDR3 is CASSDRDNSPLHF. CDR3 coding DNA: TGTGCCAGCAGTGACAGGGATAATTCACCCCTCCACTTT.